The table lists the clone carrying this T cell receptor beta chain with many counts. The sample belongs to a study of human T cells and chemical hapten exposure. Trimming stripped 3 bases from V and 8 bases from J, with 11 bases between. CDR1 and CDR2 from the germline V gene are SGDLS and YYNGEE. This CDR3 region has 13 residues. Time point: healthy volunteer bleed at 6 weeks. Blood, whole and unfractionated, served as the source for total RNA extraction. In the authors' methods: Sampled TCR counts reached a median of approximately 100,000 per sample, with values ranging from about 23,224 to 700,000. MiXCR was run by TCRdb on the RACE reads, yielding one entry per CDR3 protein. These V and J calls rely on TCRdb rather than the paper's analysis. The top ten hold approximately 5% of the sample, which has more than 35,000 distinct CDR3 sequences, roughly 3.5% seen once.

Sequencing was done on a sample of whole blood. The TCR was taken from a human donor in good health. Some clones in this sample may be carry-over from other donors' samples. The J gene is TRBJ1-4, the V gene TRBV9, with no clear D. For the CDR3, the DNA is TGTGCCAGCAGCGGCCACCTGGACGAAAAACTGTTTTTT. This gives the protein CASSGHLDEKLFF. The entire variable domain, with the rest obtained from reference TRBV9 and TRBJ1-4, is as follows: DSGVTQTPKHLITATGQRVTLRCSPRSGDLSVYWYQQSLDQGLQFLIQYYNGEERAKGNILERFSAQQFPDLHSELNLSSLELGDSALYFCASSGHLDEKLFFGSGTQLSVL.